These T cell receptor beta chains were read from a single sample in a study of control samples from healthy donors and cancer patients. TCRdb's table, derived via immunoSEQ multiplex PCR, lists solely in-frame clones and lacks some. The data contain 250,000 to 300,000 clones, around 80% of them singletons. The sample was PBMCs. The receptor source for this set is a woman aged 60-75 years with lung cancer. Each CDR3 is given with its conserved first and last residue. The order of the fields is CDR3 DNA, CDR3 protein, J gene, V gene, clone size, D gene. A D gene is named only where the DNA matches it firmly. Clone size is stated in some rows and not others, as once, few, many or a class when expanded.

DNA: TGTGCCAGCAGTCTTAATTCACCCCTCCACTTT; CDR3: CASSLNSPLHF; J: TRBJ1-6; V: TRBV6-5; size: .; D: .
DNA: TGTGCCAGCAGTTACGGGGGACAGGGCGATTTGGAAAAACTGTTTTTT; CDR3: CASSYGGQGDLEKLFF; J: TRBJ1-4; V: TRBV6-5; size: .; D: TRBD1
DNA: TGCGCCAGCAGCCAACTAACAGGGATTAGCAATCAGCCCCAGCATTTT; CDR3: CASSQLTGISNQPQHF; J: TRBJ1-5; V: TRBV4-1; size: .; D: .
DNA: TGTGCCAGCAGTTCCACCACGGGACTAGCGGGGGAGACCCAGTACTTC; CDR3: CASSSTTGLAGETQYF; J: TRBJ2-5; V: TRBV6-6; size: .; D: TRBD2
DNA: TGTGCCAGCAGCCTGACAGAACACACTGAAGCTTTCTTT; CDR3: CASSLTEHTEAFF; J: TRBJ1-1; V: TRBV5-4; size: many; D: .
DNA: TGTGCCAGTAGTAGACAGGGCGCTGAAGCTTTCTTT; CDR3: CASSRQGAEAFF; J: TRBJ1-1; V: TRBV19; size: .; D: TRBD1
DNA: TGTGCCAGTAGGGTTGATCTTTATGGAACTAATGAAAAACTGTTTTTT; CDR3: CASRVDLYGTNEKLFF; J: TRBJ1-4; V: TRBV19; size: .; D: .
DNA: TGTGCCAGCAGTTTATGGCCCCGGGCGGGCAATCAGCCCCAGCATTTT; CDR3: CASSLWPRAGNQPQHF; J: TRBJ1-5; V: TRBV28; size: .; D: .
DNA: TGTGCCAGCAGCCAACAGGGTTCGGGGGTAGAAGCTTTCTTT; CDR3: CASSQQGSGVEAFF; J: TRBJ1-1; V: TRBV3-1/TRBV3-2; size: .; D: .
DNA: TGTGCCAGCAGTTTTTCAGGGGCTAACTATGGCTACACCTTC; CDR3: CASSFSGANYGYTF; J: TRBJ1-2; V: TRBV28; size: .; D: .
DNA: TGCGCCAGCAGCGTACAGGGGCCTCAAGAGACCCAGTACTTC; CDR3: CASSVQGPQETQYF; J: TRBJ2-5; V: TRBV4-1; size: .; D: TRBD1
DNA: TGCGCCAGCAGCCAAGACACTAGCGGGAGCTCCTACAATGAGCAGTTCTTC; CDR3: CASSQDTSGSSYNEQFF; J: TRBJ2-1; V: TRBV4-1; size: .; D: TRBD2
DNA: TGTGCCAGCAGCCCAGGGATCTATGGCTACACCTTC; CDR3: CASSPGIYGYTF; J: TRBJ1-2; V: TRBV3-1/TRBV3-2; size: .; D: .
DNA: TGTGCCAGCAGCCCCCTTCAGGGTAGGGGGATGAACACTGAAGCTTTCTTT; CDR3: CASSPLQGRGMNTEAFF; J: TRBJ1-1; V: TRBV7-9; size: .; D: .
DNA: TGTGCCAGCAGTGGGGCCACCTATGGCTACACCTTC; CDR3: CASSGATYGYTF; J: TRBJ1-2; V: TRBV28; size: .; D: .
DNA: TGTGCCTGGAGTAACCTTTACGAGCAGTACTTC; CDR3: CAWSNLYEQYF; J: TRBJ2-7; V: TRBV30; size: .; D: .
DNA: TGTGCCAGCAGTGAATTCAGGGGACAGCCCTACGAGCAGTACTTC; CDR3: CASSEFRGQPYEQYF; J: TRBJ2-7; V: TRBV25-1; size: .; D: TRBD1
DNA: TGTGCCAGCAGCTCAAACACCCACTACCTCAATGAGCAGTTCTTC; CDR3: CASSSNTHYLNEQFF; J: TRBJ2-1; V: TRBV7-9; size: once; D: .
DNA: TGTGCCAGCAGCGTTCGGGACGGACCAAATGAAAAACTGTTTTTT; CDR3: CASSVRDGPNEKLFF; J: TRBJ1-4; V: TRBV9; size: .; D: .
DNA: TGTGCCAGCTCACCACAGGAGTCGCCTAATGAAAAACTGTTTTTT; CDR3: CASSPQESPNEKLFF; J: TRBJ1-4; V: TRBV18; size: .; D: .
DNA: TGTGCCAGCACCCGGTCGGGTATTCTTACAGATACGCAGTATTTT; CDR3: CASTRSGILTDTQYF; J: TRBJ2-3; V: TRBV27; size: few; D: .
DNA: TGTGCCAGCGGGACTCAACTCTTCGGAGGGAACTATGGCTACACCTTC; CDR3: CASGTQLFGGNYGYTF; J: TRBJ1-2; V: TRBV5-8; size: .; D: .
DNA: TGTGCCAGCTCACCAGATTCCCCTACAGGGTCTGGGGCCAACGTCCTGACTTTC; CDR3: CASSPDSPTGSGANVLTF; J: TRBJ2-6; V: TRBV18; size: .; D: .
DNA: TGTGCCAGTAGTATCACAGGGGCTGGGGCCAACGTCCTGACTTTC; CDR3: CASSITGAGANVLTF; J: TRBJ2-6; V: TRBV19; size: .; D: TRBD1
DNA: TGTGCCAGCAGCTTAGGCCCCAGCAATCAGCCCCAGCATTTT; CDR3: CASSLGPSNQPQHF; J: TRBJ1-5; V: TRBV7-2; size: once; D: .
DNA: TGTGCCAGCAGCTTAGTGAGGGGCGAGCAGTACTTC; CDR3: CASSLVRGEQYF; J: TRBJ2-7; V: TRBV7-9; size: .; D: .
DNA: TGCGCCAGCAGCCACGTCTACCCAGGACAGGGCAATTCACCCCTCCACTTT; CDR3: CASSHVYPGQGNSPLHF; J: TRBJ1-6; V: TRBV4-1; size: .; D: TRBD1
DNA: TGTGCCAGCAGCGCAACAGGGGGCGCCCCGCCAGATGGCTACACCTTC; CDR3: CASSATGGAPPDGYTF; J: TRBJ1-2; V: TRBV3-1/TRBV3-2; size: .; D: TRBD1
DNA: TGTGCCACCAGTGACCGGCGGGGGGCCGACAATGAGCAGTTCTTC; CDR3: CATSDRRGADNEQFF; J: TRBJ2-1; V: TRBV24-1; size: .; D: TRBD2
DNA: TGTGCCAGTAGTGTAGGGTCGGGGGGGTTGGAGACCCAGTACTTC; CDR3: CASSVGSGGLETQYF; J: TRBJ2-5; V: TRBV19; size: .; D: TRBD2
DNA: TGTGCCAGCAGCAAAGCTCACTTCTCTGGAAACACCATATATTTT; CDR3: CASSKAHFSGNTIYF; J: TRBJ1-3; V: TRBV21-1; size: .; D: .
DNA: TGTGCCAGCAGCTTGGGGGGGGAAAAACTGTTTTTT; CDR3: CASSLGGEKLFF; J: TRBJ1-4; V: TRBV5-4; size: .; D: .
DNA: TGTGCCAGCAGCTTGGCCGGGGGGAATGAGCAGTTCTTC; CDR3: CASSLAGGNEQFF; J: TRBJ2-1; V: TRBV5-4; size: .; D: TRBD2
DNA: TGTGCCAGTAGTCCTCCTTGGGGGACAGGGGCCTACAATGAGCAGTTCTTC; CDR3: CASSPPWGTGAYNEQFF; J: TRBJ2-1; V: TRBV19; size: once; D: TRBD1
DNA: TGTGCCAGCAGCTTCGTCCACGGGGGTGAGCAGTTCTTC; CDR3: CASSFVHGGEQFF; J: TRBJ2-1; V: TRBV7-9; size: .; D: .
DNA: TGTGCCAGCTCCAAGTCCCGCAGTGGCGCTGAAGCTTTCTTT; CDR3: CASSKSRSGAEAFF; J: TRBJ1-1; V: TRBV7-8; size: .; D: .
DNA: TGTGCCAGCAGCGCGGGGGTCGGGACCACAGATACGCAGTATTTT; CDR3: CASSAGVGTTDTQYF; J: TRBJ2-3; V: TRBV9; size: .; D: .
DNA: TGTGCTAGTGGTCCGGGCAGGGGGCTTGAGACCCAGTACTTC; CDR3: CASGPGRGLETQYF; J: TRBJ2-5; V: TRBV12-5; size: .; D: TRBD1
DNA: TGTGCCAGCTCACCACCGGCGGGACACTATGGCTACACCTTC; CDR3: CASSPPAGHYGYTF; J: TRBJ1-2; V: TRBV18; size: .; D: .
DNA: TGTGCCAGCAGCAACTCGACCCATCCGAAGGCTTTCTTT; CDR3: CASSNSTHPKAFF; J: TRBJ1-1; V: TRBV5-5; size: once; D: .
DNA: TGCAGCGTCCGGGACAGTTGGCGCTCCTACGAGCAGTACTTC; CDR3: CSVRDSWRSYEQYF; J: TRBJ2-7; V: TRBV29-1; size: .; D: TRBD1
DNA: TGTGCCAGCACCGCCCCCGGGACTAGCGGTTCCGAGCAGTACTTC; CDR3: CASTAPGTSGSEQYF; J: TRBJ2-7; V: TRBV28; size: .; D: TRBD2
DNA: TGTGCCAGCAGGGCCGGGACTAGCGGGGGCTCCTACAATGAGCAGTTCTTC; CDR3: CASRAGTSGGSYNEQFF; J: TRBJ2-1; V: TRBV2; size: .; D: TRBD2
DNA: TGTGCCAGCAGCCGGACAGGGTTAAGCTCCTACGAGCAGTACTTC; CDR3: CASSRTGLSSYEQYF; J: TRBJ2-7; V: TRBV5-5; size: .; D: TRBD1
DNA: TGTGCCAGTAGTATTTCCGGGAGGTTCACTGGGGAGCTGTTTTTT; CDR3: CASSISGRFTGELFF; J: TRBJ2-2; V: TRBV19; size: .; D: TRBD2
DNA: TGTGCCAGTAGTATAGCAGGGACCTACGAGCAGTACTTC; CDR3: CASSIAGTYEQYF; J: TRBJ2-7; V: TRBV19; size: .; D: .
DNA: TGTGCCAGCAGCTTAGAGGGCAGGGACTACGAGCAGTACTTC; CDR3: CASSLEGRDYEQYF; J: TRBJ2-7; V: TRBV7-8; size: .; D: .
DNA: TGTGCCAGCAGTTACACTAGCGGGAGAAGTAGAGCAGAGACCCAGTACTTC; CDR3: CASSYTSGRSRAETQYF; J: TRBJ2-5; V: TRBV2; size: once; D: TRBD2
DNA: TGTGCCGGGGGTATCACCCCCGTTGGATATGGCTACACCTTC; CDR3: CAGGITPVGYGYTF; J: TRBJ1-2; V: TRBV2; size: .; D: .
DNA: TGTGCCAGCAGCCGTACGGGAGGACAAAGGTACGAGCAGTACTTC; CDR3: CASSRTGGQRYEQYF; J: TRBJ2-7; V: TRBV28; size: .; D: TRBD2
DNA: TGTGCCAGTACCCAGGGAAGTAGCAGGGTCGGCCAGCCCCAGCATTTT; CDR3: CASTQGSSRVGQPQHF; J: TRBJ1-5; V: TRBV19; size: once; D: .
DNA: TGTGCCAGCAGCCCCGGGACAGCCTATAATTCACCCCTCCACTTT; CDR3: CASSPGTAYNSPLHF; J: TRBJ1-6; V: TRBV5-4; size: .; D: TRBD1
DNA: TGTGCCAGCAGCTTGGTAGCGTCGGCGGGAGAGACCCAGTACTTC; CDR3: CASSLVASAGETQYF; J: TRBJ2-5; V: TRBV5-6; size: .; D: .
DNA: TGTGCCAGCAGCCCCTATCGACTAGCGGGGTACAATGAGCAGTTCTTC; CDR3: CASSPYRLAGYNEQFF; J: TRBJ2-1; V: TRBV3-1/TRBV3-2; size: once; D: TRBD2